Below are 14 T cell receptor beta chains sequenced from a single sample in a study of cytomegalovirus exposure and HLA in healthy donors. Assay used: immunoSEQ multiplex PCR; TCRdb lists only in-frame clones, some missing. The table shows around 160,000 clones, with under 95% occurring only once. Sequencing was carried out using PBMCs. All receptors come from a woman younger than 35 in good health and CMV-seropositive.

The DNA of the CDR3 is TGTGCCAGCAGCCAACCCGGACAGCTTAATGAAAAACTGTTTTTT. Residues: CASSQPGQLNEKLFF. The rearrangement uses TRBV7-9 and TRBJ1-4, with TRBD1 as a possible D gene (6 bases). The length of the CDR3 is 15 residues. Germline loops: CDR1 SEHNR, CDR2 FQNEAQ (reference sequence). The V and J ends lost 5 bases and 4 bases respectively, with 14 bases between them.

The chain employs TRBV5-1 and TRBJ1-4, with 8 bases fitting TRBD1. The CDR3 covers 15 residues. Germline CDR1 is SGHRS and CDR2 is YFSETQ. After removal of 4 bases from V and 5 bases from J, the junction contained 7 bases not matched to a gene. The CDR3 sequence is CASSLGTGENEKLFF. Written as DNA, the CDR3 is TGCGCCAGCAGCCTCGGGACAGGAGAAAATGAAAAACTGTTTTTT.

This clone was found a few times. This chain connects TRBV5-1 to TRBJ1-6; TRBD1 agrees at 11 bases. The CDR3 covers 16 residues. The V gene's germline CDR1 is SGHRS and CDR2 YFSETQ. Losses at the gene ends were 0 bases for V and 9 bases for J; bases not matched to a gene: 5. The CDR3 region has the DNA TGCGCCAGCAGCTTGGCCTCGGACAGGGGGCGTTCACCCCTCCACTTT. This translates into CASSLASDRGRSPLHF.

This chain connects TRBV4-1 to TRBJ2-2; D might be TRBD1 (5 bases). This CDR3 spans 16 amino acids. Germline assignment: CDR1 MGHRA and CDR2 YSYEKL. The V end lost 4 bases, the J end lost 0 bases, and 12 bases lay between the germline ends. CDR3 nucleotides: TGCGCCAGCAGCCCTCGACAGTCCTCGAACACCGGGGAGCTGTTTTTT. It codes for CASSPRQSSNTGELFF.

V usage is TRBV9 and J usage is TRBJ2-1, with 9 bases matching TRBD2. The V and J ends lost 0 bases and 7 bases, in that order; junction bases with no gene match: 5. Looked up from germline, CDR1 is SGDLS and CDR2 is YYNGEE. The CDR3 runs 15 residues. CDR3 DNA: TGTGCCAGCAGCGTAGTGAGCGGGGGGATTAATGAGCAGTTCTTC. It yields the protein CASSVVSGGINEQFF.

The DNA for the CDR3 is TGTGCCAGCAGTTACTCGTGGCGGGGGTTTCAAGAGACCCAGTACTTC. Protein product: CASSYSWRGFQETQYF. The gene calls are TRBV6-5 and TRBJ2-5; the match to TRBD2 covers 7 bases. The CDR3 spans 16 residues. Germline assignment: CDR1 MNHEY and CDR2 SVGAGI. J lost 2 bases, V lost 0 bases, and 6 bases had no gene match.

The chain links TRBV30 to TRBJ1-1; D not certain. Germline CDR1 is GTSNPN and CDR2 is SVGIG (reference sequence). This CDR3 has 12 residues. Trimming took off 0 bases at V and 3 bases at J, with 5 bases between the two ends. CDR3 nucleotides: TGTGCCTGGAGTGTCGGGTACACTGAAGCTTTCTTT. Its protein product is CAWSVGYTEAFF.

The chain employs TRBV27 and TRBJ2-1, with a weak D call TRBD2 (5 bases). The CDR3 length is 15 residues. Between the trimmed V and J ends, which lost 6 bases and 5 bases, there was a span of 17 bases. CDR1 is MNHEY, CDR2 SMNVEV, per germline (reference sequence). The CDR3 loop reads CASRTRAFSDNEQFF. The CDR3 bases are TGTGCCAGCAGGACCCGGGCCTTTAGCGACAATGAGCAGTTCTTC.

DNA for the CDR3: TGCGCCAGCAGCCAAGTAGACAGGGATCAAGGCTACACCTTC. Its translation: CASSQVDRDQGYTF. This sequence joins TRBV4-3 and TRBJ1-2, with 7 nucleotides matching TRBD1. This CDR3 spans 14 amino acids. Germline V gene data show CDR1 as LGHNA and CDR2 as YSLEER. J was trimmed by 8 bases and V by 1 base; bases with no gene match: 7.

The chain employs TRBV15 and TRBJ2-1; 8 nucleotides match TRBD2. V dropped 3 bases and J dropped 8; count of bases not matched to a gene: 12. The CDR3 is 16 residues long. Germline-derived CDR1 and CDR2 are LNHNV and YYDKDF (reference sequence). The CDR3 loop reads CATSSYLGTSLYEQFF. Written as DNA, the CDR3 is TGTGCCACCAGCAGTTACTTAGGGACTAGTCTCTATGAGCAGTTCTTC.

The chain recombines TRBV2 with TRBJ1-4, with D maybe TRBD1 (5 bases). CDR1 and CDR2 (germline): SNHLY, FYNNEI. Trimming shortened V by 4 bases and J by 5 bases, and 11 bases separated the two germline ends. The CDR3 covers 14 residues. Here the CDR3 reads CASSAQGGNEKLFF. The CDR3 DNA follows: TGTGCCAGCAGTGCTCAGGGAGGAAATGAAAAACTGTTTTTT.

V gene TRBV9 combines with J gene TRBJ2-2; TRBD1 matches 9 bases. The V segment lost 3 bases and the J segment 6 bases; nucleotides outside the gene matches: 9. This CDR3 has 16 residues. Germline V gene data show CDR1 as SGDLS and CDR2 as YYNGEE. The CDR3: CASSAGQGSRPGELFF. CDR3 DNA: TGTGCCAGCAGCGCCGGACAGGGGAGTCGGCCCGGGGAGCTGTTTTTT.

This chain uses TRBV2 with TRBJ2-5, with a possible D match to TRBD1 (5 bases). The CDR3 consists of 15 residues. The germline CDR1 and CDR2 sequences are SNHLY and FYNNEI. Trimming left V 6 bases short and J 1 base short, with 15 bases between. CDR3 in amino acids: CASRLQTAIQETQYF. The CDR3 DNA follows: TGTGCCAGCAGACTCCAGACAGCTATCCAAGAGACCCAGTACTTC.

This clone was observed a single time. The rearrangement uses TRBV28 and TRBJ2-6; D not certain. Germline assignment: CDR1 MDHEN and CDR2 SYDVKM. V was cut by 5 bases and J by 4 bases, with 9 bases left in between. The CDR3 spans 14 residues. The CDR3 loop is CASSNLPGANVLTF. The CDR3 bases are TGTGCCAGCAGTAATCTCCCCGGGGCCAACGTCCTGACTTTC.